This is a list of T cell receptor beta chains from one sample in a study of blood T cell repertoires in COVID-19. Sequenced by immunoSEQ multiplex PCR; TCRdb stores in-frame clones only, minus some. The table lists about 180,000 clones, about 90% of them singletons. The sample was PBMCs or T cells enriched from blood (not recorded which). Source of these receptors: a human donor with acute COVID-19. The donor label of this sample is uncertain. Both conserved end residues are part of each CDR3. D genes are given only for firm matches. Clone sizes are given selectively: once, few, many, or a class where the clone is expanded.

j_call d_call clone_size v_call cdr3_aa cdr3_nt
TRBJ2-2 TRBD1 - TRBV25-1 CASSETPGTGNTGELFF TGTGCCAGCAGTGAGACCCCCGGGACAGGGAACACCGGGGAGCTGTTTTTT
TRBJ1-6 - - TRBV6-4 CATVWVRTENNSPLHF TGTGCCACCGTCTGGGTGAGGACAGAAAATAATTCACCCCTCCACTTT
TRBJ2-7 - few TRBV2 CASRVETYEQYF TGTGCCAGCAGGGTAGAAACCTACGAGCAGTACTTC
TRBJ1-2 - - TRBV29-1 CSVVGGRERYGYTF TGCAGCGTTGTCGGAGGGAGGGAGAGGTATGGCTACACCTTC
TRBJ1-5 - once TRBV30 CAWSRMGGSNQPQHF TGTGCCTGGAGTCGGATGGGGGGAAGCAATCAGCCCCAGCATTTT
TRBJ1-1 - - TRBV12-5 CASGFPGGASRNTEAFF TGTGCTAGTGGTTTCCCCGGGGGGGCGTCTCGGAACACTGAAGCTTTCTTT
TRBJ2-6 - - TRBV18 CASSPVRDSQANVLTF TGTGCCAGCTCACCCGTCCGGGACTCTCAAGCCAACGTCCTGACTTTC
TRBJ2-5 TRBD2 - TRBV6-5 CASRPPGLGTTQYF TGTGCCAGCAGGCCGCCGGGACTAGGTACGACCCAGTACTTC
TRBJ1-1 - - TRBV5-6 CASSQGHGRLNTEAFF TGTGCCAGCAGCCAAGGACATGGTCGATTGAACACTGAAGCTTTCTTT
TRBJ1-3 TRBD1 - TRBV4-1 CASSRIQGTGSSGNTIYF TGCGCCAGCAGCAGAATACAGGGGACTGGGAGCTCTGGAAACACCATATATTTT
TRBJ1-5 - - TRBV2 CASSDLRGNQPQHF TGTGCCAGCAGCGACTTACGCGGCAATCAGCCCCAGCATTTT
TRBJ1-2 TRBD1 - TRBV2 CASSIKVGQGYGYTF TGTGCCAGCAGTATTAAGGTGGGACAGGGGTATGGCTACACCTTC
TRBJ2-7 TRBD1 - TRBV30 CAWQQGVYEQYF TGTGCCTGGCAACAGGGGGTCTACGAGCAGTACTTC
TRBJ1-4 - - TRBV30 CAWRPTQGNNEKLFF TGTGCCTGGAGGCCAACCCAGGGGAATAATGAAAAACTGTTTTTT
TRBJ1-6 - - TRBV4-2 CASSQGEAYNSPLHF TGTGCCAGCAGCCAAGGGGAGGCCTATAATTCACCCCTCCACTTT
TRBJ2-5 TRBD2 - TRBV6-5 CASRASGGQETQYF TGTGCCTCTCGGGCTAGCGGGGGCCAAGAGACCCAGTACTTC
TRBJ2-3 - - TRBV5-4 CASSIQGAGVTDTQYF TGTGCCAGCAGCATTCAAGGGGCAGGGGTCACAGATACGCAGTATTTT
TRBJ1-1 - - TRBV5-6 CASSLGNTGVVTEAFF TGTGCCAGCAGCTTGGGGAATACAGGAGTTGTGACTGAAGCTTTCTTT
TRBJ2-7 TRBD1 - TRBV9 CASSFGTGGSYEQYF TGTGCCAGCAGCTTCGGGACAGGGGGTTCCTACGAGCAGTACTTC
TRBJ2-1 TRBD2 once TRBV7-9 CASSPPARLAAYNEQFF TGTGCCAGCAGCCCTCCTGCCAGACTAGCGGCCTACAATGAGCAGTTCTTC
TRBJ2-6 TRBD1 few TRBV10-3 CAIGQGVVGANVLTF TGTGCCATAGGACAGGGGGTCGTTGGGGCCAACGTCCTGACTTTC
TRBJ2-3 TRBD2 - TRBV4-1 CASSQDASGGVKDTQYF TGCGCCAGCAGCCAAGATGCTAGCGGGGGGGTAAAAGATACGCAGTATTTT
TRBJ2-1 TRBD2 - TRBV2 CASSEGTSGGNEQFF TGTGCCAGCAGTGAGGGGACTAGCGGGGGCAATGAGCAGTTCTTC
TRBJ2-7 - - TRBV24-1 CATSDLRQGIYEQYF TGTGCCACCAGTGATTTAAGGCAGGGAATCTACGAGCAGTACTTC
TRBJ1-4 - - TRBV6-1 CASSEPSGGHRNEKLFF TGTGCCAGCAGTGAACCCTCGGGGGGACACCGTAATGAAAAACTGTTTTTT
TRBJ2-7 TRBD1 - TRBV7-2 CASSFGQAYSYEQYF TGTGCCAGCAGCTTCGGACAGGCTTATTCCTACGAGCAGTACTTC
TRBJ2-1 TRBD1 - TRBV30 CAWSRRDRGTYNEQFF TGTGCCTGGAGTCGCCGGGACAGGGGGACCTACAATGAGCAGTTCTTC
TRBJ2-5 TRBD1 once TRBV29-1 CSVRQGLGETQYF TGCAGCGTTAGACAGGGCTTAGGAGAGACCCAGTACTTC
TRBJ2-6 - - TRBV9 CASSGGYRAYSGANVLTF TGTGCCAGCAGCGGAGGGTACAGGGCCTACTCTGGGGCCAACGTCCTGACTTTC